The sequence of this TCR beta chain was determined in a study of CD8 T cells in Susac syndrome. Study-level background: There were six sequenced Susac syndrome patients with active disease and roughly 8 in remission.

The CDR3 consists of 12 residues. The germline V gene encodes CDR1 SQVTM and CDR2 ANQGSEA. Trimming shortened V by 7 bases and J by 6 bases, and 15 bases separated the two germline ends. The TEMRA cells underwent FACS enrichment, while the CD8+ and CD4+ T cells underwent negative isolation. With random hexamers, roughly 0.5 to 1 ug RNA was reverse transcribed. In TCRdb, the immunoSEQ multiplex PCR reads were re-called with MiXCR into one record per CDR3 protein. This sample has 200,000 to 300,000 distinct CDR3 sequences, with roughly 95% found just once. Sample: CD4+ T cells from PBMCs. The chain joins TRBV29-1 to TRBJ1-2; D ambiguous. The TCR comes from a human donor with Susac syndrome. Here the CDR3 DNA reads TGCAGCGCCCATGACGGCGCCGATGGCTACACCTTC. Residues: CSAHDGADGYTF. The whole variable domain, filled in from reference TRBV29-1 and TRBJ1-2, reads SAVISQKPSRDICQRGTSLTIQCQVDSQVTMMFWYRQQPGQSLTLIATANQGSEATYESGFVIDKFPISRPNLTFSTLTVSNMSPEDSSIYLCSAHDGADGYTFGSGTRLTVV.